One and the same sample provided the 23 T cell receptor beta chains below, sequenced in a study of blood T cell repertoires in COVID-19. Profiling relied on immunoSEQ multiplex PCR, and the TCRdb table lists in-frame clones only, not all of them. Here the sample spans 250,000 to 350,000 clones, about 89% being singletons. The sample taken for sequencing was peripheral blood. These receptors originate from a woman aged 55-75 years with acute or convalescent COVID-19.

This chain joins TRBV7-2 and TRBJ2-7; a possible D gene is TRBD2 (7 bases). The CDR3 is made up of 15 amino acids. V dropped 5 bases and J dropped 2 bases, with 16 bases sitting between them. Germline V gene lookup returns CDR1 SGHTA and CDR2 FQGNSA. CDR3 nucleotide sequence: TGTGCCAGCAGCCTTTGGGGGGGCGACCCCTACGAGCAGTACTTC. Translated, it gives CASSLWGGDPYEQYF.

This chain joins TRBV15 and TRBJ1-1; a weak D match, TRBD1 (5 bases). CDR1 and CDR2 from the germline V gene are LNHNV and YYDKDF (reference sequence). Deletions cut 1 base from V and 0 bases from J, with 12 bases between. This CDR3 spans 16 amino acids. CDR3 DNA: TGTGCCACCAGCAGAGCGGCGGGGCGTATGAACACTGAAGCTTTCTTT. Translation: CATSRAAGRMNTEAFF.

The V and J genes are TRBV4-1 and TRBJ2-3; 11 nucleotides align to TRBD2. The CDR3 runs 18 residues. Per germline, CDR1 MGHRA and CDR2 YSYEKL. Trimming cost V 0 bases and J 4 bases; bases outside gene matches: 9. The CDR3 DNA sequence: TGCGCCAGCAGCCAAGATGGGGGACTAGCGGACAGATCAGATACGCAGTATTTT. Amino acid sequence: CASSQDGGLADRSDTQYF.

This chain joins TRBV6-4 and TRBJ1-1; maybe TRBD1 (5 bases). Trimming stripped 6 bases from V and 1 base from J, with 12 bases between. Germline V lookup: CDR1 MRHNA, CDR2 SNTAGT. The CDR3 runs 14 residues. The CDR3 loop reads CASRGGPQNTEAFF. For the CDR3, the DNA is TGTGCCAGCAGGGGGGGACCTCAGAACACTGAAGCTTTCTTT.

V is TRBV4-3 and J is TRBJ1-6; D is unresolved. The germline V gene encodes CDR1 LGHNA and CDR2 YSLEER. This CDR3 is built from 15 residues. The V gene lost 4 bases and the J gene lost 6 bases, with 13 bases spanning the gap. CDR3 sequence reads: CASSRVQDGNSPLHF. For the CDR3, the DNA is TGCGCCAGCAGCCGGGTTCAGGATGGTAATTCACCCCTCCACTTT.

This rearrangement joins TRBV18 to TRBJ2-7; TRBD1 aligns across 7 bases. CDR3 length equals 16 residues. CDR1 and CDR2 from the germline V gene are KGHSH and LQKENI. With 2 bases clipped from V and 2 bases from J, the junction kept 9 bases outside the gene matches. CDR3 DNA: TGTGCCAGCTCACCAACCAGGGGGAGTGGGCCCTACGAGCAGTACTTC. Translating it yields CASSPTRGSGPYEQYF.

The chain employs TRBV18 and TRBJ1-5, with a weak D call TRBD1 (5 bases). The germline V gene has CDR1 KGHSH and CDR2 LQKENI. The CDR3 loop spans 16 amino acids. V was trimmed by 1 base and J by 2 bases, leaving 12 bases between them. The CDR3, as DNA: TGTGCCAGCTCACCACGGGGGGAATGGGGCAATCAGCCCCAGCATTTT. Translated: CASSPRGEWGNQPQHF. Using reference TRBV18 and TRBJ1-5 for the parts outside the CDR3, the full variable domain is NAGVMQNPRHLVRRRGQEARLRCSPMKGHSHVYWYRQLPEEGLKFMVYLQKENIIDESGMPKERFSAEFPKEGPSILRIQQVVRGDSAAYFCASSPRGEWGNQPQHFGDGTRLSIL.

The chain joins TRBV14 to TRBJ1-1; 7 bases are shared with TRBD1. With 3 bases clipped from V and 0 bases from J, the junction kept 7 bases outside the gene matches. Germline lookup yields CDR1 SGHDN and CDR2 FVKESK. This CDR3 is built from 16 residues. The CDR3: CASSHRHRGVNTEAFF. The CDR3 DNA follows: TGTGCCAGCAGCCACAGGCACAGGGGCGTGAACACTGAAGCTTTCTTT.

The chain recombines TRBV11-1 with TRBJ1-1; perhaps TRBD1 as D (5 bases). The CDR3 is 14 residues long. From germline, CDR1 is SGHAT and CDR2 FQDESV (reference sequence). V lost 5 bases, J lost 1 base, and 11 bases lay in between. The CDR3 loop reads CASSPRDPNTEAFF. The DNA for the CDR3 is TGTGCCAGCAGCCCCAGGGATCCGAACACTGAAGCTTTCTTT.

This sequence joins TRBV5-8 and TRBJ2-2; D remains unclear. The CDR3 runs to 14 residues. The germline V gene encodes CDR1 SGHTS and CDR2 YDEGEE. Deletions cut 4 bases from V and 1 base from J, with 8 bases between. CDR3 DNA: TGTGCCAGCAGCACACAGTTGAACACCGGGGAGCTGTTTTTT. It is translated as CASSTQLNTGELFF.

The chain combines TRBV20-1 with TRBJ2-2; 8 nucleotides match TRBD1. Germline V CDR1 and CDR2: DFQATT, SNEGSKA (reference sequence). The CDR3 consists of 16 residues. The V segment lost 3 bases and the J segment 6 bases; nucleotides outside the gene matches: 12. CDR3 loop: CSASGRGQGAAGELFF. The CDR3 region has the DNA TGCAGTGCTAGTGGTCGGGGTCAGGGGGCGGCCGGGGAGCTGTTTTTT.

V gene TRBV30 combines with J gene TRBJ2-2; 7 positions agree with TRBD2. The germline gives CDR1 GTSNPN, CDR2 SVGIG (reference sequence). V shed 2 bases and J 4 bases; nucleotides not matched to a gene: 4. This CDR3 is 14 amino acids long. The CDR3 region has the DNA TGTGCCTGGAGTCGGGACTACCTCACCGGGGAGCTGTTTTTT. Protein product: CAWSRDYLTGELFF.

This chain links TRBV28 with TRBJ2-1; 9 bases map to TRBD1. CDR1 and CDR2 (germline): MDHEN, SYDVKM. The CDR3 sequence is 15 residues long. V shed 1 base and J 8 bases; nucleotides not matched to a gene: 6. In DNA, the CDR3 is TGTGCCAGCAGTTTATCGGGACAGGGTCTTCATGAGCAGTTCTTC. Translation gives CASSLSGQGLHEQFF.

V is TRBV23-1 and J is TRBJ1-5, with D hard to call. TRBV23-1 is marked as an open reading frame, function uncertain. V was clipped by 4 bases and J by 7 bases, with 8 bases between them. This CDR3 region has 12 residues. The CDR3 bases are TGCGCCAGCAGTCCTCCGGGGCAGCCCCAGCATTTT. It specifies CASSPPGQPQHF.

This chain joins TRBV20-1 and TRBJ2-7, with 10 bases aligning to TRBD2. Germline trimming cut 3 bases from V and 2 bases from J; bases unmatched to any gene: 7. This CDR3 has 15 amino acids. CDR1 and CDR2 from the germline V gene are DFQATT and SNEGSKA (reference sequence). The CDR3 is CSASSLAGVPYEQYF. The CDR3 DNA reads TGCAGTGCTAGTAGTCTAGCGGGAGTCCCCTACGAGCAGTACTTC.

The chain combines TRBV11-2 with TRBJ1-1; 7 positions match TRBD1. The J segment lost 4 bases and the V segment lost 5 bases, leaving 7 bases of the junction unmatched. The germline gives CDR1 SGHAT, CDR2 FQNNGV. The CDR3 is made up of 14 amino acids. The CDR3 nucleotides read TGTGCCAGCAGCGCAGGGGGGTTCGGCACTGAAGCTTTCTTT. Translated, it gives CASSAGGFGTEAFF. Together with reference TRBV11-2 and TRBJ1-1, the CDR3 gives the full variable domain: EAGVAQSPRYKIIEKRQSVAFWCNPISGHATLYWYQQILGQGPKLLIQFQNNGVVDDSQLPKDRFSAERLKGVDSTLKIQPAKLEDSAVYLCASSAGGFGTEAFFGQGTRLTVV.

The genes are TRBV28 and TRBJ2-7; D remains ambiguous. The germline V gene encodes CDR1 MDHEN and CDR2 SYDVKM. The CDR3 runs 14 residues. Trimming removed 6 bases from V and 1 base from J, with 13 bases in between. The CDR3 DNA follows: TGTGCCAGCAGCTTAGACTCCCTGTCCTACGAGCAGTACTTC. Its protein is CASSLDSLSYEQYF.

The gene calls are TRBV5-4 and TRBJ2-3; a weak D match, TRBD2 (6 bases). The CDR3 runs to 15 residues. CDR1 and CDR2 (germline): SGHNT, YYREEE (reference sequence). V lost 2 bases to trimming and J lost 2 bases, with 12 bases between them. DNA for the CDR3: TGTGCCAGCAGCTTTTCTAGCGCCACCACAGATACGCAGTATTTT. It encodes CASSFSSATTDTQYF.

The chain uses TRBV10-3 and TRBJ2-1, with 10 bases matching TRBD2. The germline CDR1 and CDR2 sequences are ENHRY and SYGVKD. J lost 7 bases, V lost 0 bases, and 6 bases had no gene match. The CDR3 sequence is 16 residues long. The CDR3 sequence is CAISESGLAALNEQFF. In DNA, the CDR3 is TGTGCCATCAGTGAGTCAGGACTAGCGGCCTTGAATGAGCAGTTCTTC.

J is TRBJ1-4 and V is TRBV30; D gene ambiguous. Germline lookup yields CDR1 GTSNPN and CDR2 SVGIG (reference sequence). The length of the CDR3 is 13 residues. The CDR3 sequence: CASTGDANEKLFF. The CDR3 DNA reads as TGTGCAAGTACGGGAGATGCTAATGAAAAACTGTTTTTT.

CDR3 sequence (DNA): TGTGCCAGCAGTTATCGCGGGATCTACAATGAGCAGTTCTTC. Protein sequence: CASSYRGIYNEQFF. The chain carries TRBV6-2 or TRBV6-3 and TRBJ2-1; perhaps TRBD2 as D (6 bases). Deletions cut 3 bases from V and 3 bases from J, with 9 bases between. CDR1 and CDR2 (germline): MNHEY, SVGEGT. This CDR3 region has 14 residues.

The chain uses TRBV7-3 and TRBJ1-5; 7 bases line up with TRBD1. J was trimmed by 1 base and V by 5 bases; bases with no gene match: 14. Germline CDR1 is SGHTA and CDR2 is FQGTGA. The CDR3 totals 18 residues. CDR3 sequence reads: CASSQPRDSVYSNQPQHF. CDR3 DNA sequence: TGTGCCAGCAGCCAACCCCGGGACAGCGTATACAGCAATCAGCCCCAGCATTTT. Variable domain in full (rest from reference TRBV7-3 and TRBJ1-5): GAGVSQTPSNKVTEKGKYVELRCDPISGHTALYWYRQSLGQGPEFLIYFQGTGAADDSGLPNDRFFAVRPEGSVSTLKIQRTERGDSAVYLCASSQPRDSVYSNQPQHFGDGTRLSIL.

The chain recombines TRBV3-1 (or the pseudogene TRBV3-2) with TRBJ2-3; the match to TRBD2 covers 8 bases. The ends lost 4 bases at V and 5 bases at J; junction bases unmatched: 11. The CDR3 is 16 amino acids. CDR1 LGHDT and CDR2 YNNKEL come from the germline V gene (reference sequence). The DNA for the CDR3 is TGTGCCAGCAGCCCCGGGGCGCGGGGGGTCGGAGATACGCAGTATTTT. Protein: CASSPGARGVGDTQYF.